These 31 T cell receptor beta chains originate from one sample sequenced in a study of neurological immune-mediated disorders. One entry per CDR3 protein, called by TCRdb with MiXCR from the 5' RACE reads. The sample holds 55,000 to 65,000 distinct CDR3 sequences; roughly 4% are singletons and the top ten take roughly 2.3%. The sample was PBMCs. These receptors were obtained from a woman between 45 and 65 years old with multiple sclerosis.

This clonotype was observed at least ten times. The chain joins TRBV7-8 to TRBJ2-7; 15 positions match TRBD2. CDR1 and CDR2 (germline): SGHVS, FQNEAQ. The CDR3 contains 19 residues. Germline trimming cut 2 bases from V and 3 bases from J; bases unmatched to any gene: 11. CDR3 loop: CASSLTTGTSGRKLYEQYF. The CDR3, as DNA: TGTGCCAGCAGCTTAACAACCGGGACTAGCGGGAGGAAACTCTACGAGCAGTACTTC.

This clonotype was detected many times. The CDR3 spells CASSPGGQSQYF. In DNA form, the CDR3 reads TGTGCCAGCAGCCCGGGTGGTCAATCCCAGTACTTC. The V gene is TRBV7-2, the J gene TRBJ2-7; no definite D call. Per the germline V gene, CDR1 is SGHTA and CDR2 is FQGNSA. The germline V and J ends were trimmed by 5 bases and 10 bases, with 15 bases remaining between them. CDR3 length: 12 amino acids.

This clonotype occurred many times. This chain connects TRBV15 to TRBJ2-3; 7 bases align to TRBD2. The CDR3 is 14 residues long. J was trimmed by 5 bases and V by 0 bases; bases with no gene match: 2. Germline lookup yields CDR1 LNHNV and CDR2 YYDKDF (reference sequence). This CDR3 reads CATSRDIAGDTQYF. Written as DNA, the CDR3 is TGTGCCACCAGCAGAGACATAGCGGGAGATACGCAGTATTTT.

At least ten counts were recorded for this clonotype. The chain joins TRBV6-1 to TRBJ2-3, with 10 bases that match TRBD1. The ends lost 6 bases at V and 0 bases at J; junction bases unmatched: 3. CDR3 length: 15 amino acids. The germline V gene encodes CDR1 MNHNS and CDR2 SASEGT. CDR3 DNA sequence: TGTGCCAGCAGGGGGACAGGGGTGAGCACAGATACGCAGTATTTT. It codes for CASRGTGVSTDTQYF.

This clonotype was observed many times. This CDR3 reads CASSLFPGRNTGELFF. The DNA for the CDR3 is TGTGCCAGCAGCTTATTCCCAGGGCGGAACACCGGGGAGCTGTTTTTT. The rearrangement links TRBV7-8 to TRBJ2-2; possibly TRBD1 for D (5 bases). Germline V gene sequence: CDR1 SGHVS, CDR2 FQNEAQ. Trimming removed 2 bases from V and 1 base from J, with 11 bases in between. CDR3 length equals 16 residues.

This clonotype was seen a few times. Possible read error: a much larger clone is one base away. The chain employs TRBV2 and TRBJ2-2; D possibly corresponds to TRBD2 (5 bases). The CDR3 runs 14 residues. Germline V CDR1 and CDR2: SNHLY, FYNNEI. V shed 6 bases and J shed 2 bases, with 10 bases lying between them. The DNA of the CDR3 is TGTGCCAGCAGGGCCGGGATCAACACCGGGGAGCTGTTTTTT. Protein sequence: CASRAGINTGELFF.

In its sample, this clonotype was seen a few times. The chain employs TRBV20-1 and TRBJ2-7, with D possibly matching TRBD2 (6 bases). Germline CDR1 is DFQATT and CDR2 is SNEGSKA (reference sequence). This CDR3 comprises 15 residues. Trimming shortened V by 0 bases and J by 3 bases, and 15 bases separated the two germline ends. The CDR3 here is CSARDTNGGIYEQYF. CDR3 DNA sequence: TGCAGTGCTAGAGATACCAATGGCGGGATCTACGAGCAGTACTTC.

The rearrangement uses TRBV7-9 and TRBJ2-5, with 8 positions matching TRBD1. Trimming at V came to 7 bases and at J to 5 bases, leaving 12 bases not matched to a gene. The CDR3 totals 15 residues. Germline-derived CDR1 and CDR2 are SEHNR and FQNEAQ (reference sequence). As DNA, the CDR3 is TGTGCCAGCACTATTATAGGACAGGGCGGCGAGACCCAGTACTTC. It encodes CASTIIGQGGETQYF.

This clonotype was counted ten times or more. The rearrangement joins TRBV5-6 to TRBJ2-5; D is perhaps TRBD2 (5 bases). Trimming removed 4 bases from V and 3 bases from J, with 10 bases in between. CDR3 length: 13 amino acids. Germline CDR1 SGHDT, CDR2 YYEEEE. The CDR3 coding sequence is TGTGCCAGCAGCCGAGGGTGGGAAGAGACCCAGTACTTC. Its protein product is CASSRGWEETQYF. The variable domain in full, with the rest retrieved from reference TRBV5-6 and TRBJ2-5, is DAGVTQSPTHLIKTRGQQVTLRCSPKSGHDTVSWYQQALGQGPQFIFQYYEEEERQRGNFPDRFSGHQFPNYSSELNVNALLLGDSALYLCASSRGWEETQYFGPGTRLLVL.

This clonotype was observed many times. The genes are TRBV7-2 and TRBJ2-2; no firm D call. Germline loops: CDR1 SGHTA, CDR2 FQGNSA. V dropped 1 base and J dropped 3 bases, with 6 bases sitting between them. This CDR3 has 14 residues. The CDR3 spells CASSLDQHTGELFF. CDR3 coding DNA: TGTGCCAGCAGCTTAGACCAACACACCGGGGAGCTGTTTTTT.

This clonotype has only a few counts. The CDR3 DNA reads TGCGCCAGCAGCTTCGGCGGGGCTCCTTCCGAGCAGTACTTC. It translates to CASSFGGAPSEQYF. The chain joins TRBV5-1 to TRBJ2-7; TRBD2 might be the D (6 bases). With 2 bases removed from V and 6 bases from J, the gap between germline ends came to 15 bases. The CDR3 spans 14 residues. The V gene's germline CDR1 is SGHRS and CDR2 YFSETQ.

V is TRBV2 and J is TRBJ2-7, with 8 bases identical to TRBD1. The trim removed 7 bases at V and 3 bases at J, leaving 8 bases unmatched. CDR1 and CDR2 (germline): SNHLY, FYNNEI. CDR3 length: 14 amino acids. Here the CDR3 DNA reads TGTGCCAGCAAGGACCGGACAGGGAACTACGAGCAGTACTTC. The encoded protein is CASKDRTGNYEQYF.

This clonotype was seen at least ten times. CDR3 DNA: TGCAGCGTTTTCCAAGAGACCCAGTACTTC. It codes for CSVFQETQYF. The V gene is TRBV29-1, the J gene TRBJ2-5; D is unresolved. Trimming shortened V by 5 bases and J by 1 base, and 2 bases separated the two germline ends. This CDR3 is 10 amino acids long. Germline CDR1 is SQVTM and CDR2 is ANQGSEA.

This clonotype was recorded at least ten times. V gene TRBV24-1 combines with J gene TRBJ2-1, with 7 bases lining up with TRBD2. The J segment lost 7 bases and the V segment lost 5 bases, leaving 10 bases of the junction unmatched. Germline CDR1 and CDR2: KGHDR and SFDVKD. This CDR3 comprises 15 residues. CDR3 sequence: CATSGRGEGGNEQFF. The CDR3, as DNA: TGTGCCACCAGTGGTCGGGGGGAGGGCGGGAATGAGCAGTTCTTC.

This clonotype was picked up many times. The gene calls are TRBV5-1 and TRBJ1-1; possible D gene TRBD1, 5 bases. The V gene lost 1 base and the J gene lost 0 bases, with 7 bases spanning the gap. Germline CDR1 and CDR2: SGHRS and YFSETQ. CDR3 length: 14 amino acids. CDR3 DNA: TGCGCCAGCAGCTTGCCAGGGCTGAACACTGAAGCTTTCTTT. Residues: CASSLPGLNTEAFF.

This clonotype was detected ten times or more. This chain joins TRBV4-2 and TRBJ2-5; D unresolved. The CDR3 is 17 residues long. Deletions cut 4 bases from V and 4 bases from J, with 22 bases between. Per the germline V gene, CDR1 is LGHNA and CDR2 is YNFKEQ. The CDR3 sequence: CASSPELGTVTRETQYF. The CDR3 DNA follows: TGTGCCAGCAGCCCCGAATTGGGCACAGTGACGCGAGAGACCCAGTACTTC.

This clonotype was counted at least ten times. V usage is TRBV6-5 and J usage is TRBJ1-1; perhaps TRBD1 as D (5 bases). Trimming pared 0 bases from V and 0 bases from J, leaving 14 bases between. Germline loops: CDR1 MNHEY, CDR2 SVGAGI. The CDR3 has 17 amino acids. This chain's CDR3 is CASSYSAAGYMNTEAFF. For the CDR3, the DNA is TGTGCCAGCAGTTACTCCGCCGCAGGGTATATGAACACTGAAGCTTTCTTT.

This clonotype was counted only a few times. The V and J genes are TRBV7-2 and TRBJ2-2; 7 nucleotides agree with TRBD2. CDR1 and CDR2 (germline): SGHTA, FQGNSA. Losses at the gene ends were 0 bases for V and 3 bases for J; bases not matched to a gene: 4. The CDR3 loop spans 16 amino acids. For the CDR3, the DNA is TGTGCCAGCAGCTTAGCGACTAGCTTGGACACCGGGGAGCTGTTTTTT. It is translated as CASSLATSLDTGELFF.

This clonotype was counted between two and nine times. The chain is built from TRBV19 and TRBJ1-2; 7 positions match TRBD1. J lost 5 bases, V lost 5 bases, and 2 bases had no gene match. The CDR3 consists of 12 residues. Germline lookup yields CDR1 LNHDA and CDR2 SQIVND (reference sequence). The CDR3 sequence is CASSDREYGYTF. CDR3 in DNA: TGTGCCAGTAGTGACAGGGAGTATGGCTACACCTTC.

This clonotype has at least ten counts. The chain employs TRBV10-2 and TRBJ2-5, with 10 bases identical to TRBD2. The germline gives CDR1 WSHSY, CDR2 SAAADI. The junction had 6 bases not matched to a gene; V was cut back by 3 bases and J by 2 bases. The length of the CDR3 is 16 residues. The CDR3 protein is CASSDTSSGGQETQYF. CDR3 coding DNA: TGCGCCAGCAGTGATACCTCTAGCGGGGGTCAAGAGACCCAGTACTTC.

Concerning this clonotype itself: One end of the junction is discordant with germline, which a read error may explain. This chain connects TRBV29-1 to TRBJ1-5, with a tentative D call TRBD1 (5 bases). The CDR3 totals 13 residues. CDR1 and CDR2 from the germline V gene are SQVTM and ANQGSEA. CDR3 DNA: TGCAGCGTTGTCCCGGGGGGGAATCAGCCCCAGAATTTT. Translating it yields CSVVPGGNQPQNF.

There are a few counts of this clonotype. In DNA, the CDR3 is TGTGCCAGCACCCGGACAGGGGTCGGGGGCTCCTACGAGCAGTACTTC. This sequence encodes CASTRTGVGGSYEQYF. This rearrangement joins TRBV6-6 to TRBJ2-7, with 9 bases fitting TRBD1. This CDR3 comprises 16 residues. With V trimmed by 7 bases and J by 0 bases, 10 bases remained unmatched. Germline assignment: CDR1 MNHNY and CDR2 SVGAGI (reference sequence).

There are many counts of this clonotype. CDR3 in amino acids: CSAERAGSTDTQYF. CDR3 nucleotide sequence: TGCAGTGCCGAGAGGGCGGGGAGCACAGATACGCAGTATTTT. V and J are TRBV20-1 and TRBJ2-3; D perhaps matches TRBD2 (6 bases). V lost 6 bases and J lost 0, with 13 bases in between. The CDR3 covers 14 residues. Germline V gene lookup returns CDR1 DFQATT and CDR2 SNEGSKA (reference sequence).

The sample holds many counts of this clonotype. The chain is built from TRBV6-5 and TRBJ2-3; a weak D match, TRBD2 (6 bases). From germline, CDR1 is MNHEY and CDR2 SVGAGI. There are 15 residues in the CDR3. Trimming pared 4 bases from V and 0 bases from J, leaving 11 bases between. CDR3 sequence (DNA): TGTGCCAGCAGTTGGAGGGGCAGAAGCACAGATACGCAGTATTTT. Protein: CASSWRGRSTDTQYF.

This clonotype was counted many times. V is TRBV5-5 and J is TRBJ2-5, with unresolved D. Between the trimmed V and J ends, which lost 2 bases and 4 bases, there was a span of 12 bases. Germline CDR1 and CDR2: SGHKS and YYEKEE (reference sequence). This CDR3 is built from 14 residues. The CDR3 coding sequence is TGTGCCAGCAGCTTTAGGGATCCAGGAGAGACCCAGTACTTC. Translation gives CASSFRDPGETQYF.

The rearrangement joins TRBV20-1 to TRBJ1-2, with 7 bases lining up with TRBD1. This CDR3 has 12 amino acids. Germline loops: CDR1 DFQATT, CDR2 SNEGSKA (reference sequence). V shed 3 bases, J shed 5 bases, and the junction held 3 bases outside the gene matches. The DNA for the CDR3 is TGCAGTGCTAGTTACAGGGGTTATGGCTACACCTTC. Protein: CSASYRGYGYTF.

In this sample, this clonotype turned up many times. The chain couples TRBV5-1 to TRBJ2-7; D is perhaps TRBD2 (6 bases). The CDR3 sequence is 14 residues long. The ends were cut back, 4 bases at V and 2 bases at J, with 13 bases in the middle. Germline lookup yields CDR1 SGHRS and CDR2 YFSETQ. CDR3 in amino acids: CASSRQTRTYEQYF. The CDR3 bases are TGCGCCAGCAGCAGACAGACTAGAACCTACGAGCAGTACTTC.

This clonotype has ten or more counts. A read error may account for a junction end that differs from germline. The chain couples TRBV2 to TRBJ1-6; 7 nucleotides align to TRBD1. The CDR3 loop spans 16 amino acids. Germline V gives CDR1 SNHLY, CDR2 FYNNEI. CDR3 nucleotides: TGTGCCAGCAGGGCCCCGGGAGGGGGCATAAATTCACCCCTCAACTTT. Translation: CASRAPGGGINSPLNF.

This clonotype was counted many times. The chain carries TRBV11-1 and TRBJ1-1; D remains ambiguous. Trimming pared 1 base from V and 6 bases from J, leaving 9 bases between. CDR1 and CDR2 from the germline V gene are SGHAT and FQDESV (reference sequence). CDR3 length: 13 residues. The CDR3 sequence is CASSLEGLPEAFF. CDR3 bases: TGTGCCAGCAGCTTAGAAGGCCTCCCTGAAGCTTTCTTT.

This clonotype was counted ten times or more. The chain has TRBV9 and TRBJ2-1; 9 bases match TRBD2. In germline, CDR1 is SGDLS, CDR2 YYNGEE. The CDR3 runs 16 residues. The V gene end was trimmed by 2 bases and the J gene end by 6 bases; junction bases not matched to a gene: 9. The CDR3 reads CASSVEIAGVANEQFF. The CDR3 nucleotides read TGTGCCAGCAGCGTGGAAATAGCGGGAGTGGCCAATGAGCAGTTCTTC.

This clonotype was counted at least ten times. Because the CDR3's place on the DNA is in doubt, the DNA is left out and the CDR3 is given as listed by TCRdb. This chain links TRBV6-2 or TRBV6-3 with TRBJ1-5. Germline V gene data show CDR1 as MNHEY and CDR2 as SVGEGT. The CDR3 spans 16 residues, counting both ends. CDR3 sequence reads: CASTEGVGMGNQPQNF.